Only one count was recorded for the clone carrying this TCR beta chain. Its cognate antigen is unknown. The data originate from a study of cytomegalovirus exposure and HLA in healthy donors. About the research overall: The same platform was used for the 120 validation repertoires and the roughly 700 first-cohort repertoires, a later analysis reported. Study outcomes and limitations: The study designated 164 TCR beta chains cytomegalovirus-associated. CMV antigen specificity of a few CMV-associated chains was confirmed in vitro. Rare sequences made up most TCRs, while some public TCRs were found in many donors.

Repertoires were generated with immunoSEQ multiplex PCR, while TCRdb's copy carries only in-frame clones and drops some. The table shows 85,000 to 95,000 clones, with 96% occurring only once. Germline loops: CDR1 SGHVS, CDR2 FNYEAQ. The CDR3 extends over 16 amino acids. V lost 5 bases and J lost 0, with 17 bases in between. The sequence was collected from a young man in good health and CMV-seronegative. Sequencing was performed on PBMCs. This chain uses TRBV7-6 with TRBJ2-7, with D perhaps TRBD1 (6 bases). CDR3 nucleotide sequence: TGTGCCAGCAGCGCAAGTTTACAGGGTTTCTCCTACGAGCAGTACTTC. Protein sequence: CASSASLQGFSYEQYF.